The 10 T cell receptor beta chains given below trace back to one sample, sequenced in a study of T cells in Graves' hyperthyroidism and ophthalmopathy (dated by TCRdb to the late 2010s). The library was obtained by multiplex PCR. The listed sequencing device is Illumina HiSeq 2000. Amplification of TCR beta CDR3 regions was carried out from RNA transcripts. A first-round RT-PCR of the TCR CDR3 used the HTBI primer set with the Qiagen OneStep RT-PCR kit. TCRdb trimmed public reads at Q25 via fastp, called clones via MiXCR and kept in-frame beta chains. Identical CDR3 protein sequences are pooled into one entry, listed with their most common genes and DNA. The sample yields approximately 530,000 distinct CDR3 sequences; roughly 21% were counted once. The ten biggest clones cover about half of the sample. Sequencing input: blood. The receptors derive from a man aged 35 to 55 with Graves' ophthalmopathy.

This clonotype was observed at least ten times. This rearrangement joins TRBV28 to TRBJ2-1; 8 bases match TRBD2. The CDR3 runs to 14 residues. Germline loops: CDR1 MDHEN, CDR2 SYDVKM. V lost 3 bases and J lost 4; bases outside the gene matches: 2. CDR3 sequence: CASSFSGMYNEQFF. The CDR3, as DNA: TGTGCCAGCAGTTTTAGCGGGATGTACAATGAGCAGTTCTTC.

The chain combines TRBV6-1 with TRBJ1-1; tentative D call: TRBD1 (5 bases). This CDR3 spans 13 amino acids. V shed 9 bases and J shed 11 bases, with 22 bases lying between them. CDR1 MNHNS and CDR2 SASEGT come from the germline V gene. This chain's CDR3 is CASRPGASAEAFF. The CDR3 coding sequence is TGTGCCAGTCGACCCGGGGCCTCTGCGGAGGCTTTCTTT.

This clonotype was found many times. This chain links TRBV5-1 with TRBJ2-1; 8 nucleotides agree with TRBD1. Germline values: CDR1 SGHRS, CDR2 YFSETQ. This CDR3 contains 14 residues. The V segment lost 4 bases and the J segment 8 bases; nucleotides outside the gene matches: 8. CDR3 sequence reads: CASSLRTGRDEQFF. The CDR3 coding sequence is TGCGCCAGCAGCCTTCGGACAGGGCGGGATGAGCAGTTCTTC. Supplemented by reference TRBV5-1 and TRBJ2-1, the full variable domain reads KAGVTQTPRYLIKTRGQQVTLSCSPISGHRSVSWYQQTPGQGLQFLFEYFSETQRNKGNFPGRFSGRQFSNSRSEMNVSTLELGDSALYLCASSLRTGRDEQFFGPGTRLTVL.

This clonotype was counted at least ten times. The chain links TRBV11-3 to TRBJ2-3; TRBD2 agrees at 7 bases. CDR3 length: 15 residues. Trimming at V came to 2 bases and at J to 1 base, leaving 3 bases not matched to a gene. Germline values: CDR1 SGHNT, CDR2 YENEEA. The CDR3, as DNA: TGTGCCAGCAGCTTAAGGACTAGGCGCACAGATACGCAGTATTTT. Translating gives CASSLRTRRTDTQYF.

The J gene is TRBJ2-3, the V gene TRBV20-1, with 8 bases matching TRBD2. Looked up from germline, CDR1 is DFQATT and CDR2 is SNEGSKA (reference sequence). This CDR3 contains 14 residues. V dropped 2 bases and J dropped 5; count of bases not matched to a gene: 6. The chain's CDR3 is CSARILAGGDTQYF. The DNA for the CDR3 is TGCAGTGCTAGAATATTGGCGGGAGGAGATACGCAGTATTTT.

In its sample, this clonotype was seen a few times. The gene calls are TRBV2 and TRBJ2-5, with 8 bases aligning to TRBD1. This CDR3 comprises 15 residues. V lost 4 bases, J lost 6 bases, and 10 bases stayed unmatched. Germline assignment: CDR1 SNHLY and CDR2 FYNNEI. The CDR3 DNA follows: TGTGCCAGCAGTGGGGGGGCAGGGGGCCCTAAGACCCAGTACTTC. Translation: CASSGGAGGPKTQYF. Filled out from reference TRBV2 and TRBJ2-5, the complete variable domain reads EPEVTQTPSHQVTQMGQEVILRCVPISNHLYFYWYRQILGQKVEFLVSFYNNEISEKSEIFDDQFSVERPDGSNFTLKIRSTKLEDSAMYFCASSGGAGGPKTQYFGPGTRLLVL.

This chain links TRBV4-2 with TRBJ2-3; TRBD2 aligns across 14 bases. Germline lookup yields CDR1 LGHNA and CDR2 YNFKEQ. The CDR3 spans 17 residues. The trim removed 6 bases at V and 5 bases at J, leaving 10 bases unmatched. The CDR3 DNA is TGTGCCAGCAGTTCATTGGGACTAGCGGGAGTTATAGATACGCAGTATTTT. The encoded protein is CASSSLGLAGVIDTQYF.

The sample holds a few counts of this clonotype. This chain uses TRBV6-5 with TRBJ2-2, with D hard to call. Germline loops: CDR1 MNHEY, CDR2 SVGAGI. The CDR3 runs to 15 residues. V lost 3 bases and J lost 4, with 12 bases in between. In DNA, the CDR3 is TGTGCCAGCAGTTATGAGCATCGGACCACCGGGGAGCTGTTTTTT. Translating gives CASSYEHRTTGELFF.

The CDR3: CASSPGAGFGYTF. The CDR3 DNA sequence: TGTGCCAGCAGTCCCGGGGCGGGGTTTGGCTACACCTTC. V gene TRBV27 combines with J gene TRBJ1-2; D might be TRBD1 (5 bases). The CDR3 length is 13 residues. Per the germline V gene, CDR1 is MNHEY and CDR2 is SMNVEV (reference sequence). V was clipped by 5 bases and J by 7 bases, with 14 bases between them.

The chain employs TRBV3-1 and TRBJ2-3, with D maybe TRBD2 (5 bases). The germline V gene encodes CDR1 LGHDT and CDR2 YNNKEL (reference sequence). The CDR3 has 16 residues. Between the trimmed V and J ends, which lost 4 bases and 0 bases, there was a span of 14 bases. In DNA, the CDR3 is TGTGCCAGCAGCCGACTCCCGGGGTTCAGCACAGATACGCAGTATTTT. Its translation is CASSRLPGFSTDTQYF.